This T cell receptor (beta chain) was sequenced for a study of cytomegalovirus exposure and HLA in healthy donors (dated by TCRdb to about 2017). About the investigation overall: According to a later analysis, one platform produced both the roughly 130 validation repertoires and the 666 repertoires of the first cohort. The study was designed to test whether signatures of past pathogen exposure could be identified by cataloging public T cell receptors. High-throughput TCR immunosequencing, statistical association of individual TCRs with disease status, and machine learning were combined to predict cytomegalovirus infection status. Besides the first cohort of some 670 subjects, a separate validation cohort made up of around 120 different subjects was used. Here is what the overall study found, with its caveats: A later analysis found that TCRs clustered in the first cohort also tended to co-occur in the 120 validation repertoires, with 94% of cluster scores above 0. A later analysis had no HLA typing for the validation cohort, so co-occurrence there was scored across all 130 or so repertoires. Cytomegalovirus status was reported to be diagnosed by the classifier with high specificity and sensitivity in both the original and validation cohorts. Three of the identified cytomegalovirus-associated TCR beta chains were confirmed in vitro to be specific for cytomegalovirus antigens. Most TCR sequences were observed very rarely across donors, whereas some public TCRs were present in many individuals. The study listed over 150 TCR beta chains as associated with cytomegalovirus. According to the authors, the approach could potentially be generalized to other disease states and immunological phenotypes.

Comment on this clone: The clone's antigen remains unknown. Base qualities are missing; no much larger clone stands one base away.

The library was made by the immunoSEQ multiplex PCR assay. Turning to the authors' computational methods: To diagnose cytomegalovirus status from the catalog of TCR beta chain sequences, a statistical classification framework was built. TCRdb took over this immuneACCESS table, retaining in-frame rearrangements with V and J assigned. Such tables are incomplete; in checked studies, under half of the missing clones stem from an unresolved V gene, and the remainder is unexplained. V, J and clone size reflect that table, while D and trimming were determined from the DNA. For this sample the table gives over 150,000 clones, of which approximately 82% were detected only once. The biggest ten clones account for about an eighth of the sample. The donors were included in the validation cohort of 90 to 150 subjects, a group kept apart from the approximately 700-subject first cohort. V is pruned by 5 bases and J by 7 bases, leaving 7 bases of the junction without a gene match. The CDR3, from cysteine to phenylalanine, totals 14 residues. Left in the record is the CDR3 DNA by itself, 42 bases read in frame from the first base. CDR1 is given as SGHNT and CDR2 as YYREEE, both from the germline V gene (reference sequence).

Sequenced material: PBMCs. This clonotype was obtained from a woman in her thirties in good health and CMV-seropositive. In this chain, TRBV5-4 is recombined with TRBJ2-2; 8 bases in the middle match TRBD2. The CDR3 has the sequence CASSPGRAVGELFF. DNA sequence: TGTGCCAGCAGTCCCGGGAGGGCCGTCGGGGAGCTGTTTTTT.